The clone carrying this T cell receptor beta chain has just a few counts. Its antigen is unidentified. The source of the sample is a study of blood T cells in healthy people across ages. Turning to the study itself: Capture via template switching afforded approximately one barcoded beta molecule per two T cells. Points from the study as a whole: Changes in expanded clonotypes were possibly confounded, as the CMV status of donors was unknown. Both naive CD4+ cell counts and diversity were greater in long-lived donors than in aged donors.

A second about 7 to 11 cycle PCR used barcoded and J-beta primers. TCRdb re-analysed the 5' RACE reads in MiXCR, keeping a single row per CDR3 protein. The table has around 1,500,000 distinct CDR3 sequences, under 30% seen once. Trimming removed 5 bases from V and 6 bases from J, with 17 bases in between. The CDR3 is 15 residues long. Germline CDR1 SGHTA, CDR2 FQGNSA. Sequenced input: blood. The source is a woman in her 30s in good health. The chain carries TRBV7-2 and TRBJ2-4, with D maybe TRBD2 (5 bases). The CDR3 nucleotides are TGTGCCAGCAGCATCTCCCTGGCAGGAGGAAACATTCAGTACTTC. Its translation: CASSISLAGGNIQYF.